This entry describes one TCR beta chain. The data derive from a study of control samples from healthy donors and cancer patients. Sequenced by immunoSEQ multiplex PCR; TCRdb stores in-frame clones only, minus some. Of some 56,000 clones listed, 85% to 95% are singletons. V was shortened by 7 bases and J by 4 bases, with 19 bases between the two germline ends. Germline CDR1 is MNHEY and CDR2 is SVGAGI. CDR3 length: 15 amino acids. The sample taken for sequencing was blood. This TCR was sampled from a man aged 25 to 40 in good health. This rearrangement joins TRBV6-5 to TRBJ1-1; D is possibly TRBD1 (5 bases). The CDR3 here is CASNKIMGGGTEAFF. The CDR3 coding sequence is TGTGCCAGCAATAAAATTATGGGGGGAGGCACTGAAGCTTTCTTT.